These 29 T cell receptor beta chains share one sample of origin, sequenced in a study of control samples from healthy donors and cancer patients. Clones were sequenced by immunoSEQ multiplex PCR, and TCRdb holds only the in-frame ones, with some missing. Here the sample spans 150,000 to 200,000 clones, roughly 90% being singletons. Sequenced sample: blood. The receptors were sampled from a woman between 50 and 59 years old in good health.

The chain carries TRBV10-3 and TRBJ2-1, with 9 bases identical to TRBD1. The J segment lost 7 bases and the V segment lost 0 bases, leaving 7 bases of the junction unmatched. The CDR3 covers 16 residues. Germline V gene sequence: CDR1 ENHRY, CDR2 SYGVKD. As DNA, the CDR3 is TGTGCCATCAGTGAGTCGGAGGGGACAGGGTCAAATGAGCAGTTCTTC. Amino acid sequence: CAISESEGTGSNEQFF.

The J gene is TRBJ2-3, the V gene TRBV24-1, with a possible D match to TRBD1 (8 bases). Germline-derived CDR1 and CDR2 are KGHDR and SFDVKD. Trimming took off 4 bases at V and 8 bases at J, with 27 bases between the two ends. The CDR3 has 18 residues. In DNA, the CDR3 is TGTGCCACCAGTGACCAAGGACAGGGTGGCGGGAGAGGTGGTACGCAGTATTTT. Translating it yields CATSDQGQGGGRGGTQYF.

The chain has TRBV28 and TRBJ2-1, with D unresolved. The CDR3 extends over 15 amino acids. Germline V gene data show CDR1 as MDHEN and CDR2 as SYDVKM. Trimming took 2 bases from V and 1 from J, leaving 9 bases between them. CDR3 sequence reads: CASSLLGDSYNEQFF. The CDR3 DNA is TGTGCCAGCAGTTTACTGGGCGATTCCTACAATGAGCAGTTCTTC. Drawing the rest from reference TRBV28 and TRBJ2-1, the complete variable domain is DVKVTQSSRYLVKRTGEKVFLECVQDMDHENMFWYRQDPGLGLRLIYFSYDVKMKEKGDIPEGYSVSREKKERFSLILESASTNQTSMYLCASSLLGDSYNEQFFGPGTRLTVL.

The rearrangement joins TRBV3-1 (or the pseudogene TRBV3-2) to TRBJ1-5; weak D call: TRBD1 (5 bases). The V end lost 1 base, the J end lost 4 bases, and 11 bases lay between the germline ends. The CDR3 is 15 residues long. Germline CDR1 and CDR2: LGHDT and YNNKEL (reference sequence). DNA of the CDR3: TGTGCCAGCAGCCAAGGCGGGGGAGGGAATCAGCCCCAGCATTTT. Its translation is CASSQGGGGNQPQHF.

This chain joins TRBV7-2 and TRBJ2-5; 14 nucleotides match TRBD2. Germline V gene lookup returns CDR1 SGHTA and CDR2 FQGNSA. This CDR3 region has 17 residues. Trimming took 5 bases from V and 5 from J; bases not matched to a gene: 10. The CDR3 DNA follows: TGTGCCAGCAGCCCAGCCGGACTAGCGGGGGGAAAGGAGACCCAGTACTTC. Translating it yields CASSPAGLAGGKETQYF.

The V call is TRBV19, the J call TRBJ2-3, with D possibly being TRBD2 (6 bases). The CDR3 totals 16 residues. The V gene lost 6 bases and the J gene lost 0 bases, with 16 bases spanning the gap. Germline V gene data show CDR1 as LNHDA and CDR2 as SQIVND (reference sequence). The CDR3 region is CASSPREEMSTDTQYF. In DNA, the CDR3 is TGTGCCAGTAGCCCCAGGGAGGAGATGAGCACAGATACGCAGTATTTT.

The chain uses TRBV5-4 and TRBJ2-1; 9 nucleotides agree with TRBD1. V lost 4 bases, J lost 10 bases, and 15 bases stayed unmatched. CDR3 length: 16 amino acids. Germline assignment: CDR1 SGHNT and CDR2 YYREEE (reference sequence). The CDR3 DNA is TGTGCCAGCAGCGCGGCCGGGACAGGGACCCTGGGGGAGCAGTTCTTC. It is translated as CASSAAGTGTLGEQFF.

This chain connects TRBV28 to TRBJ1-5, with unresolved D. V lost 3 bases to trimming and J lost 0 bases, with 12 bases between them. Per germline, CDR1 MDHEN and CDR2 SYDVKM. This CDR3 contains 16 residues. The CDR3 loop is CASSFSGSYSNQPQHF. In DNA, the CDR3 is TGTGCCAGCAGTTTTTCGGGGTCTTATAGCAATCAGCCCCAGCATTTT.

The J gene is TRBJ2-7, the V gene TRBV5-1; D not resolved. The CDR3 is 15 amino acids. CDR1 SGHRS and CDR2 YFSETQ come from the germline V gene. Between the trimmed V and J ends, which lost 5 bases and 1 base, there was a span of 16 bases. The chain's CDR3 is CASRLPVKGSYEQYF. The CDR3 nucleotides are TGCGCCAGCAGATTGCCCGTGAAAGGGTCCTACGAGCAGTACTTC.

In DNA, the CDR3 is TGTGCCAGCAGTGCCGAGGGACTAACGCAGTATTTT. Translating it yields CASSAEGLTQYF. This chain uses TRBV6-4 with TRBJ2-3; 7 bases align to TRBD2. The germline gives CDR1 MRHNA, CDR2 SNTAGT. The trim removed 4 bases at V and 9 bases at J, leaving 4 bases unmatched. The CDR3 is made up of 12 amino acids.

The chain carries TRBV9 and TRBJ2-1; 10 positions match TRBD2. The germline V gene encodes CDR1 SGDLS and CDR2 YYNGEE. V was pared by 2 bases and J by 6 bases, with 5 bases of the junction left unmatched. The CDR3 length is 15 residues. CDR3 nucleotide sequence: TGTGCCAGCAGCGTTACTAGCGGGACCGGCAATGAGCAGTTCTTC. This encodes CASSVTSGTGNEQFF. The full variable domain, in which reference TRBV9 and TRBJ2-1 provide the parts outside the CDR3, is DSGVTQTPKHLITATGQRVTLRCSPRSGDLSVYWYQQSLDQGLQFLIQYYNGEERAKGNILERFSAQQFPDLHSELNLSSLELGDSALYFCASSVTSGTGNEQFFGPGTRLTVL.

This rearrangement joins TRBV12-3 or TRBV12-4 to TRBJ1-4; no clear D. The ends were cut back, 4 bases at V and 5 bases at J, with 8 bases in the middle. The CDR3 is 13 residues long. The CDR3 here is CASSWRSNEKLFF. CDR3 DNA: TGTGCCAGCAGTTGGCGGTCAAATGAAAAACTGTTTTTT.

V is TRBV7-2 and J is TRBJ2-3; the D gene is possibly TRBD2 (7 bases). This CDR3 has 16 amino acids. CDR1 and CDR2 (germline): SGHTA, FQGNSA. The V and J ends lost 1 base and 2 bases respectively, with 13 bases between them. The CDR3 region is CASSLGGGGTTDTQYF. The CDR3 region has the DNA TGTGCCAGCAGCTTAGGGGGAGGGGGGACCACAGATACGCAGTATTTT.

The CDR3 DNA reads as TGTGCCACCAGTGATGGGACAGGGATCAACTATGGCTACACCTTC. Translating it yields CATSDGTGINYGYTF. The J gene is TRBJ1-2, the V gene TRBV24-1, with TRBD1 matching 9 bases. Trimming removed 3 bases from V and 2 bases from J; junction bases left unmatched: 3. The germline V gene has CDR1 KGHDR and CDR2 SFDVKD. This CDR3 is built from 15 residues.

This clone was found a few times. The chain combines TRBV29-1 with TRBJ1-2; 10 bases line up with TRBD1. CDR3 length: 13 amino acids. From germline, CDR1 is SQVTM and CDR2 ANQGSEA. Unmatched junction bases numbered 1, after V lost 4 bases and J lost 2 bases. The CDR3 is CSVGTGGNYGYTF. In DNA form, the CDR3 reads TGCAGCGTTGGGACAGGGGGAAACTATGGCTACACCTTC.

The rearrangement joins TRBV12-3 or TRBV12-4 to TRBJ2-4; D gene unclear. The V end lost 8 bases, the J end lost 11 bases, and 13 bases lay between the germline ends. The CDR3 runs to 11 residues. The CDR3 DNA follows: TGTGCCAGCGGTAGGGTGAATGTTCAGTACTTC. It specifies CASGRVNVQYF.

V gene TRBV18 combines with J gene TRBJ2-7; 8 bases are a match to TRBD1. The CDR3 sequence is 14 residues long. Germline assignment: CDR1 KGHSH and CDR2 LQKENI. V trimming: 5 bases; J trimming: 4 bases; junction bases outside the gene matches: 7. The CDR3 DNA sequence: TGTGCCAGCTCATATCCGGGACAGGAGTACGAGCAGTACTTC. It is translated as CASSYPGQEYEQYF. The complete variable domain, with remaining parts taken from reference TRBV18 and TRBJ2-7, reads NAGVMQNPRHLVRRRGQEARLRCSPMKGHSHVYWYRQLPEEGLKFMVYLQKENIIDESGMPKERFSAEFPKEGPSILRIQQVVRGDSAAYFCASSYPGQEYEQYFGPGTRLTVT.

The V and J genes are TRBV6-1 and TRBJ1-2; D ambiguous. The ends were cut back, 0 bases at V and 8 bases at J, with 7 bases in the middle. The CDR3 is 12 amino acids. Looked up from germline, CDR1 is MNHNS and CDR2 is SASEGT. The CDR3 nucleotides are TGTGCCAGCAGTGAAGCGAAACGGGGCTACACCTTC. Amino acids: CASSEAKRGYTF.

A note on this clone: The same CDR3 is also encoded by other DNA sequences in this sample. The V call is TRBV5-1, the J call TRBJ2-2, with 7 bases lining up with TRBD1. J lost 4 bases, V lost 4 bases, and 4 bases had no gene match. The CDR3 consists of 14 residues. The germline gives CDR1 SGHRS, CDR2 YFSETQ. The CDR3 region has the DNA TGCGCCAGCAGCGTGACAGGGAGCACCGGGGAGCTGTTTTTT. Translated: CASSVTGSTGELFF.

The chain recombines TRBV29-1 with TRBJ2-1; D gene uncertain. Germline CDR1 is SQVTM and CDR2 is ANQGSEA. This CDR3 spans 12 amino acids. V was trimmed by 4 bases and J by 9 bases, leaving 13 bases between them. The CDR3 sequence: CSVVPPGGEQFF. CDR3 nucleotides: TGCAGCGTTGTACCCCCGGGCGGTGAGCAGTTCTTC.

Here the CDR3 reads CASSQDRAGLEAFF. The CDR3 bases are TGCGCCAGCAGCCAAGATAGGGCAGGCCTTGAAGCTTTCTTT. The rearrangement joins TRBV4-1 to TRBJ1-1, with D unresolved. V was shortened by 0 bases and J by 7 bases, with 12 bases between the two germline ends. This CDR3 is 14 amino acids long. Germline V CDR1 and CDR2: MGHRA, YSYEKL.

The CDR3 DNA sequence: TGTGCCAGTAGTTTTACAGGGTACGAGCAGTACTTC. Protein: CASSFTGYEQYF. The chain couples TRBV19 to TRBJ2-7; D is possibly TRBD1 (6 bases). Per the germline V gene, CDR1 is LNHDA and CDR2 is SQIVND (reference sequence). The CDR3 consists of 12 residues. V lost 5 bases and J lost 4, with 9 bases in between. Drawing the rest from reference TRBV19 and TRBJ2-7, the complete variable domain is DGGITQSPKYLFRKEGQNVTLSCEQNLNHDAMYWYRQDPGQGLRLIYYSQIVNDFQKGDIAEGYSVSREKKESFPLTVTSAQKNPTAFYLCASSFTGYEQYFGPGTRLTVT.

J is TRBJ2-3 and V is TRBV4-3; a weak D match, TRBD1 (6 bases). The CDR3 length is 13 residues. Trimming removed 0 bases at V and 6 bases at J, with 7 bases between. Germline V CDR1 and CDR2: LGHNA, YSLEER. The CDR3 here is CASSQDRGDTQYF. CDR3 coding DNA: TGCGCCAGCAGCCAAGATAGGGGGGATACGCAGTATTTT.

This clone was detected a few times. This chain links TRBV19 with TRBJ1-1; D is unresolved. Germline CDR1 reads LNHDA; CDR2 reads SQIVND (reference sequence). CDR3 length: 14 amino acids. With 3 bases removed from V and 2 bases from J, the gap between germline ends came to 10 bases. The CDR3 DNA is TGTGCCAGTAGTATTAGTACAGCCAACACTGAAGCTTTCTTT. Translating it yields CASSISTANTEAFF.

The rearrangement joins TRBV9 to TRBJ2-1, with TRBD1 as a possible D gene (6 bases). The CDR3 is 14 amino acids. Trimming took 5 bases from V and 6 from J, leaving 15 bases between them. Per germline, CDR1 SGDLS and CDR2 YYNGEE. Here the CDR3 reads CASSLGGLGNEQFF. CDR3 nucleotide sequence: TGTGCCAGCAGTTTAGGGGGATTGGGCAATGAGCAGTTCTTC.

J is TRBJ1-1 and V is TRBV6-5; D is possibly TRBD1 (6 bases). Trimming removed 10 bases from V and 2 bases from J, with 14 bases in between. CDR1 is MNHEY and CDR2 is SVGAGI in the germline V gene. The CDR3 spans 13 residues. The CDR3, as DNA: TGTGCCATAAAACAGGGACTCAACACTGAAGCTTTCTTT. Protein product: CAIKQGLNTEAFF.

The chain combines TRBV30 with TRBJ1-5; 7 bases are a match to TRBD1. The germline V gene encodes CDR1 GTSNPN and CDR2 SVGIG (reference sequence). The junction had 4 bases not matched to a gene; V was cut back by 0 bases and J by 5 bases. CDR3 length: 14 residues. The CDR3: CAWSVQGIYQPQHF. The CDR3 DNA reads as TGTGCCTGGAGTGTACAGGGGATCTATCAGCCCCAGCATTTT.

This clone was detected only once. The chain recombines TRBV6-2 or TRBV6-3 with TRBJ2-1, with TRBD2 matching 10 bases. The germline V gene has CDR1 MNHEY and CDR2 SVGEGT. The V and J ends lost 5 bases and 4 bases, in that order; junction bases with no gene match: 8. The CDR3 spans 16 residues. DNA of the CDR3: TGTGCCAGCAGTCTCCTTAGCGGGGGGCAGTACAATGAGCAGTTCTTC. Protein product: CASSLLSGGQYNEQFF.

This clone was recorded only once. The CDR3, as DNA: TGTGCCAGCAGTAACTCCGGGACGGAGAACACCGGGGAGCTGTTTTTT. This codes for CASSNSGTENTGELFF. The V gene is TRBV28, the J gene TRBJ2-2; either TRBD1 or TRBD2 may fit D (5 bases each). Trimming cost V 5 bases and J 1 base, with 14 bases left between them. The CDR3 is made up of 16 amino acids. CDR1 and CDR2 from the germline V gene are MDHEN and SYDVKM. Drawing the rest from reference TRBV28 and TRBJ2-2, the complete variable domain is DVKVTQSSRYLVKRTGEKVFLECVQDMDHENMFWYRQDPGLGLRLIYFSYDVKMKEKGDIPEGYSVSREKKERFSLILESASTNQTSMYLCASSNSGTENTGELFFGEGSRLTVL.